The entry that follows covers one T cell receptor (beta chain) sequence. The ends lost 6 bases at V and 1 base at J; junction bases unmatched: 4. This CDR3 spans 15 amino acids. CDR1 SGHAT and CDR2 FQNNGV come from the germline V gene. Per the study methods: Nucleated cell counts were estimated from reference gene primer amplification. The table came from immunoSEQ multiplex PCR; TCRdb's copy has only in-frame clones and leaves some out. That table is the source of V, J and clone size, and D and trimming were worked out from the DNA. The sample consists of approximately 290,000 clones, approximately 90% of them appearing once. This sample stems from a study of blood T cell repertoires in COVID-19. Study at large: Donors in the United States, Italy and Spain gave samples during acute or convalescent COVID-19. From T cells, B-cell-depleted T cells, or PBMCs came the material, which was cDNA or gDNA.

This sequence originates from a man aged 25 to 40 with acute or convalescent COVID-19. The chain is built from TRBV11-2 and TRBJ2-7, with TRBD2 matching over 12 bases. The specimen was peripheral blood. The CDR3 loop is CASSSTSGSSYEQYF. The CDR3 region has the DNA TGTGCCAGCAGTTCGACTAGCGGGAGTTCCTACGAGCAGTACTTC.